This T cell receptor (beta chain) was observed in a study of T cells in Graves' hyperthyroidism and ophthalmopathy. Duration under 3 months, a NOSPECS grade of at least 4, and a Clinical Activity Score of at least 3 characterized the ophthalmopathy patients. Exclusion followed for patients with uncontrolled infection, other autoimmune disease, pregnancy or lactation. A roughly 9.3 ml volume of fresh peripheral blood provided the PBMCs. The V and J ends lost 5 bases and 0 bases, in that order; junction bases with no gene match: 5. CDR1 and CDR2 (germline): MNHNS, SASEGT. The CDR3 has 17 residues. TCR beta CDR3 sequences were amplified from RNA transcripts. The HTBI primer set was used in a first-round RT-PCR of the TCR CDR3. One entry per CDR3 protein, called by TCRdb with MiXCR from the multiplex PCR reads. The sample has 600,000 to 650,000 distinct CDR3 sequences, 20% seen once.

The clonotype comes from a man aged 25-45 years with Graves' ophthalmopathy. This sequence joins TRBV6-1 and TRBJ2-6; 9 nucleotides agree with TRBD1. The sequencing sample was made of blood. For the CDR3, the DNA is TGTGCCAGCAGTTCCGGACAGGGGTACTCTGGGGCCAACGTCCTGACTTTC. It yields the protein CASSSGQGYSGANVLTF.